This TCR beta chain was retrieved from a study of cytomegalovirus exposure and HLA in healthy donors (dated by TCRdb to the late 2010s). At the level of the whole study: According to an earlier analysis of 550 to 700 of the donors, 150 million to 200 million T cells yielded 117 million unique TCR beta sequences and roughly 280 Gb of sequence data. A later analysis re-examined previously published TCR beta repertoires from about 670 donors and added high-resolution HLA genotyping to investigate patterns of TCR occurrence. Rather than using new phenotypic data, the later analysis identified candidate immune exposures from TCR beta sequences and from how often those sequences occurred across donors. Genome-wide SNP genotypes for about 60% of the 666 donors were used in a later genetic analysis, which treated that subset as a discovery cohort. Typing coverage varied by locus: about 629-630 donors for A, B, C, DRB1 and DQB1; roughly 510 for DQA1; approximately 610 for DPA1; fewer than 480 for DPB1. HLA typing included class I and class II loci at four-digit resolution. The study aimed to test whether cataloging public T cell receptors could reveal signatures of past pathogen exposure. In addition to the first cohort of 666 subjects, a separate validation cohort of under 150 different subjects was used. High-throughput TCR immunosequencing, statistical association of individual TCRs with disease status, and machine learning were combined to predict cytomegalovirus infection status. The study profiled the T cell repertoires of under 700 subjects by immunosequencing and related them to cytomegalovirus serostatus. Every repertoire in the discovery cohort had been generated on one and the same sequencing platform. Among the roughly 390 genotyped donors, around 81% belonged to the genetic ancestry cluster associated with self-reported Caucasian donors. To decide whether each TCR beta V gene segment behaved as functional or pseudogenic, an earlier analysis of over 500 of the donors relied on high-throughput TCR beta sequencing. Across some 400 genotyped donors of the cohort, an average of approximately 240,000 unique TCR beta nucleotide sequences per donor were sequenced, and roughly a sixth of those sequences were non-productive. Roughly five DR-DQ haplotypes were handled as single units for association and clustering, since linkage in the cohort was strong. An early release that covered about 640 HLA-typed donors contained approximately 300 gigabases of sequencing data and 80 million or so unique TCR sequences. Donor age, sex, ethnicity and CMV serostatus were collected together with the repertoire data.

The receptor library was made with the immunoSEQ multiplex PCR assay. A mixture of 60 forward primers for TCR Vbeta segments and 13 reverse primers for TCR Jbeta segments was used in the multiplex PCR. The CDR3 region of rearranged TCR beta genes was amplified from genomic DNA with a multiplex PCR assay. The Illumina HiSeq System was used to sequence the amplified TCR beta libraries as 87-base-pair reads. The authors' pipeline ran thus. A later analysis counted about 80 million unique TCR beta chains across the 690 or so repertoires, and around 9.9 million of these chains were shared by at least two donors. Raw reads were error-corrected and collapsed into unique sequences by a nearest-neighbor algorithm in which closely related sequences were merged to remove PCR and sequencing errors. To assign V, D and J gene segments, CDR3 sequences were aligned to IMGT reference sequences. For a sequence to be retained, a match of at least six nucleotides was required to both a V gene segment and a J gene segment. Rearrangements were classified as productive when the CDR3 lacked stop codons and remained in frame with V and J, and all other rearrangements were classified as non-productive. Following IMGT convention, CDR3 was defined as the stretch from the second conserved V-encoded cysteine up to the conserved J-encoded phenylalanine. The earlier analysis of approximately 590 of the donors excluded any sequence lacking an unambiguous match to a single V gene segment. In an earlier analysis of approximately 500 of the donors, a V segment was called functional when productive rearrangements were above 56.7%, and segregating when the standard deviation between donors exceeded 5%. A statistical classification framework was developed to diagnose cytomegalovirus status using the catalog of TCR beta chain sequences. In a later analysis, TCR nucleotide sequences were compared against IMGT/GENE-DB human TR gene sequences so that V and J genes could be assigned. Using the TCRdist pipeline, a later analysis assigned CDR3 sequences along with most-parsimonious VDJ recombination scenarios. In a later analysis, each TCR beta chain was defined by its CDR3 amino acid sequence together with its V-gene family, and reads without a unique V-gene family were excluded. As a way to deal with suspected cross-contamination and a sequencing artifact, a later analysis dropped hundreds of nucleotide sequences that were highly shared and had low generation probability. For each public chain, a later analysis derived a clonal expansion index from normalized ranks of inferred template counts within each repertoire. A later analysis computed generation probabilities with a VDJ recombination model fitted to out-of-frame rearrangements, and checked the results against IGoR. Hypergeometric tests were used in a later analysis to score TCR-TCR, TCR-HLA and TCR-CMV co-occurrence, with a repertoire-size bias correction applied to the TCR pairs. A later analysis estimated false discovery rates by permuting HLA or CMV assignments 20 times. A later analysis grouped co-occurring TCRs with DBSCAN, adding TCRdist sequence similarity when clustering within HLA-allele-positive subsets. Repertoires with fewer than 30,000 or more than 120,000 public chains were left out of co-occurrence clustering, as were five repertoires with anomalous nucleotide sharing. Sourced from immuneACCESS, this table was stored by TCRdb with only in-frame sequences that have V and J called. A share of the clones is absent; for the studies checked, an unresolved V gene accounts for under half, and the remainder has no known explanation. That table gives V, J and clone size, and the DNA gave D and trimming. This sample has about 87,000 clones in its table, and about four fifths of those were observed once. Jointly, the top ten make up approximately 3.8% of the sample.

The cohort comprised fewer than 700 healthy bone marrow donors. Cohort members were all nominally healthy when sampled, although unrecorded immune exposures were likely present. The donor was CMV seronegative and was included in the group of under 450 seronegative cohort members. A peripheral blood sample was collected from each donor, and TCR beta sequencing was performed on peripheral blood mononuclear cells. Genomic DNA was extracted from the blood cell samples with the Qiagen DNeasy Blood Extraction Kit. From a lookup of the germline V gene, CDR1 and CDR2 are SNHLY and FYNNEI. After removal of 8 bases from V and 4 bases from J, the junction retains 11 bases not matched to a gene. Inclusive of the bounding cysteine and phenylalanine, the CDR3 is 15 residues long. Only CDR3 DNA remains: 45 bases, in frame from the first base. The table lists this clone with a few counts. The antigen this receptor binds is unknown. The input lacks base qualities; no much larger clone sits a single base away.

General conclusions and limits of the study: In a later analysis, most CMV-associated TCR beta chains were found to appear HLA-restricted, with HLA associations seemingly driven largely by CMV exposure. Broadly in line with IMGT annotations, most TCR beta V segments showed up in productive rearrangements about 90% or about 30% of the time in an earlier analysis of 450 to 750 of the donors. A cluster of highly shared sequence variants was judged likely to represent a technical artifact of the sequencing pipeline. Linkage disequilibrium might explain the correlated functional status among segregating V segments, but an unknown experimental factor could not be ruled out. In a later analysis, some 18,000 TCR beta sequences were associated with specific HLA alleles at a false discovery rate of 0.05. Across donors, most TCR sequences were observed very rarely, whereas some public TCRs were present in many individuals. In a later analysis, HLA-associated TCR beta chains showed more clonal expansion and lower generation probabilities than non-associated chains that were equally common. A total of about 150 TCR beta chains were listed by the study as associated with cytomegalovirus. The presence/absence analyses assumed that sequencing depth was roughly uniform across donors, and that assumption may not be true. Several of the top co-occurrence clusters appeared to be linked to parvovirus B19, influenza, CMV and Epstein-Barr virus, according to a later analysis. Some IMGT-functional V segments, including TRBV6-2 and TRBV6-3, could not be told apart with the 87-base-pair reads, so those segments were excluded. Strong co-occurrence of HLA alleles, especially DR and DQ, made assigning TCR associations to individual alleles difficult. In vitro tests confirmed that a few of the cytomegalovirus-associated TCR beta chains recognize cytomegalovirus antigens. In both the original and validation cohorts, the classifier was reported to diagnose cytomegalovirus status with high specificity and sensitivity. Because counts were too low, 15 to 20 rarely observed V segments, including chromosome 9 orphons, were excluded from the earlier analysis of 587 of the donors. A further reported finding was that TCR beta sequences accurately predicted the HLA-A and HLA-B alleles for most subjects in the first cohort. In a later analysis, TCR association rates were found to vary across HLA loci, with the most associated TCRs seen for DRB1 alleles and the fewest for HLA-C alleles. For the cohort, immune exposure information was limited to CMV serostatus. An association between a missense DCLRE1C variant and V-gene and J-gene trimming of TCR beta chains was found in a later genetic analysis and replicated in an independent cohort. Because HLA typing was unavailable for some donors at each locus, only the typed subset was used in association tests. Compared with the roughly 700-donor mean, donors in an Asian-associated ancestry cluster had fewer N-insertions in productive TCRs, according to a later genetic analysis. It was suggested by the authors that the approach could potentially be generalized to other disease states and immunological phenotypes. In this cohort, only TCR beta chains were sequenced, and detectable features were limited by the absence of alpha or paired-chain data.

Sequenced sample: PBMCs. This TCR was recovered from a woman aged 40 to 50 in good health and CMV-seronegative. Recombination joined TRBV2 with TRBJ1-5; the central 7 bases match TRBD1. The DNA reads as follows: TGTGCCAGCCAACAGGGGTCTCTTGGAAATCAGCCCCAGCATTTT. This gives the protein CASQQGSLGNQPQHF.